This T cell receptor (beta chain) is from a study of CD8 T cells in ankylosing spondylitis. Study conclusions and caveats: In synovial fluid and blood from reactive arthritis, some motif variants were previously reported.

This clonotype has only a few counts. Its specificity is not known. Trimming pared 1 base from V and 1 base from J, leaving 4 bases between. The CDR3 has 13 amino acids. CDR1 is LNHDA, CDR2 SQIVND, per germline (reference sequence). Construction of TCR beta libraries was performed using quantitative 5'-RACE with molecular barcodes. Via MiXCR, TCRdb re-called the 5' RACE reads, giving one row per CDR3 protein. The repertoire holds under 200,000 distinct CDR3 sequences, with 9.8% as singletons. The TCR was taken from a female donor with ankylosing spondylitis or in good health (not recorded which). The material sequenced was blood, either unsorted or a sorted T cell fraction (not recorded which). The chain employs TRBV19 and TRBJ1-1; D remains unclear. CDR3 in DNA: TGTGCCAGTAGTATAGTAGCGAACACTGAAGCTTTCTTT. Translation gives CASSIVANTEAFF.